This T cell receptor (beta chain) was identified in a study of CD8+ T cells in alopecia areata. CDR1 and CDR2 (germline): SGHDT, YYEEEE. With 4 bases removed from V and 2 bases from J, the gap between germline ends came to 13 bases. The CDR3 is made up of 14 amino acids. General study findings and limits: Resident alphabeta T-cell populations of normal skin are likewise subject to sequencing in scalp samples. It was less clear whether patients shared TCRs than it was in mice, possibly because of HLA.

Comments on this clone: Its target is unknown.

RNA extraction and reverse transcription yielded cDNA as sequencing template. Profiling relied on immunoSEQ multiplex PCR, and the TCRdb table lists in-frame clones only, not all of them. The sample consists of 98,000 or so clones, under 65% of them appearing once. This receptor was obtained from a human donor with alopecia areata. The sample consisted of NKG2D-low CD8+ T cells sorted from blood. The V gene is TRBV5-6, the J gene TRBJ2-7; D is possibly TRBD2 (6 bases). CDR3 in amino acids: CASSAGPSTYEQYF. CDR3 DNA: TGTGCCAGCAGCGCGGGACCCTCGACCTACGAGCAGTACTTC.